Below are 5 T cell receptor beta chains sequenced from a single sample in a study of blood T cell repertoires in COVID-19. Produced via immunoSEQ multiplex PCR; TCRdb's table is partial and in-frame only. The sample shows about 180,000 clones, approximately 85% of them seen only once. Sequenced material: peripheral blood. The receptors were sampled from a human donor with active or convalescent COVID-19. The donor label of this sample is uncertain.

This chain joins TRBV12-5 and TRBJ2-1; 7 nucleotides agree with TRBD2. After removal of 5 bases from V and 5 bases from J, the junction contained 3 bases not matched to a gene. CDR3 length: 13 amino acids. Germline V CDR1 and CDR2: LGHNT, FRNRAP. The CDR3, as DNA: TGTGCTAGTGGTACGGGACTACACAATGAGCAGTTCTTC. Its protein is CASGTGLHNEQFF.

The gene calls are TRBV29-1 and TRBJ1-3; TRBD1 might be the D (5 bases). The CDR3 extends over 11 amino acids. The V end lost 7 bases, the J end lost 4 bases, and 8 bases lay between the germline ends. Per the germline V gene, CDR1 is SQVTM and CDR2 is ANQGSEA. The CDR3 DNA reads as TGCAGCGGACGGACAGGAAACACCATATATTTT. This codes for CSGRTGNTIYF. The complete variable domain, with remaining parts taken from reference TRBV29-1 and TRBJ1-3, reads SAVISQKPSRDICQRGTSLTIQCQVDSQVTMMFWYRQQPGQSLTLIATANQGSEATYESGFVIDKFPISRPNLTFSTLTVSNMSPEDSSIYLCSGRTGNTIYFGEGSWLTVV.

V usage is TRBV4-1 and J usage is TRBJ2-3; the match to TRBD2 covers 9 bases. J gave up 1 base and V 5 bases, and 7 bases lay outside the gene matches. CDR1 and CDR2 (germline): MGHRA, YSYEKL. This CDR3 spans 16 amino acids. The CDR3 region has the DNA TGCGCCAGCAGCAGGGGGCCTAGCGGGGGCACAGATACGCAGTATTTT. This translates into CASSRGPSGGTDTQYF.

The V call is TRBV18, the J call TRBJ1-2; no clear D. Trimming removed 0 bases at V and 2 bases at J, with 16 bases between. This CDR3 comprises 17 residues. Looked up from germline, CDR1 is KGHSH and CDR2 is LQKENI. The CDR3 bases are TGTGCCAGCTCACCACCGCGCGGGCAGGACCACAACTATGGCTACACCTTC. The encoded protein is CASSPPRGQDHNYGYTF.

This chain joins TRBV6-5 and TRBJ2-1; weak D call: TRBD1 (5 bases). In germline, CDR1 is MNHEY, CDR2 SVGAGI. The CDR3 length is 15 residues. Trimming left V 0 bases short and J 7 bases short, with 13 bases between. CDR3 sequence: CASSYSNVGANEQFF. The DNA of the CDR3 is TGTGCCAGCAGTTACTCGAATGTAGGGGCAAATGAGCAGTTCTTC.